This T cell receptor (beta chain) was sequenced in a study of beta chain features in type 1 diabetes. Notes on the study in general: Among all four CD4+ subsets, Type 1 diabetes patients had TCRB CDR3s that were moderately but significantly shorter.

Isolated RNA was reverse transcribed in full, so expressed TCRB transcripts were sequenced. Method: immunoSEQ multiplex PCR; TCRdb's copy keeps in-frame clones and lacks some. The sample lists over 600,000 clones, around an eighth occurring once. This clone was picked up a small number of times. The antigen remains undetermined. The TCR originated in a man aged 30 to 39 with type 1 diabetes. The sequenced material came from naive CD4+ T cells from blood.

The CDR3 region is CASRRTGGGNTEAFF. The CDR3 nucleotides are TGTGCCAGTAGGCGTACAGGGGGCGGAAACACTGAAGCTTTCTTT. The J gene is TRBJ1-1, the V gene TRBV19; 9 bases line up with TRBD1. J was trimmed by 2 bases and V by 6 bases; bases with no gene match: 7. CDR3 length: 15 residues. CDR1 is LNHDA, CDR2 SQIVND, per germline (reference sequence).